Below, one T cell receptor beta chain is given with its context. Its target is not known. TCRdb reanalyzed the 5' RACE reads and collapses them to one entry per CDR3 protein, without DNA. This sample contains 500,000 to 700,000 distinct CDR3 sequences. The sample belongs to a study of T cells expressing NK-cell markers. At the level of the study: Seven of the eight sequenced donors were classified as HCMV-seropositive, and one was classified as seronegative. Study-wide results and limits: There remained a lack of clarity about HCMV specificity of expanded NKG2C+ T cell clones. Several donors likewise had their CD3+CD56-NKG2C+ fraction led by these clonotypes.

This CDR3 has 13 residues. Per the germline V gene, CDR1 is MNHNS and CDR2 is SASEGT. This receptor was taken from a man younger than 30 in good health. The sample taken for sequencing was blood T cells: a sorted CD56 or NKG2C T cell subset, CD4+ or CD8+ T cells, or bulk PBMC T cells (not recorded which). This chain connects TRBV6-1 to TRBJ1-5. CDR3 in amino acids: CASSDRSNQLQHF.